Given below is one T cell receptor beta chain in context. Its ends do not fully match the called genes, so a read error is possible. Germline-derived CDR1 and CDR2 are DFQATT and SNEGSKA (reference sequence). The CDR3 covers 15 residues. The record originates from a study of blood T cells in healthy people across ages. A second PCR of 7 to 11 cycles used a sample-barcoded 5' primer and a J-beta primer mix. TCRdb analysed the 5' RACE reads with MiXCR anew, one entry per CDR3 protein. The sample yields approximately 1.5 million distinct CDR3 sequences, about 45% seen once. J is TRBJ1-5 and V is TRBV20-1; TRBD1 might be the D (5 bases). This clonotype was obtained from a woman younger than 30 in good health. The sequenced sample was blood. The CDR3 DNA follows: TGCAGTGCCAGAGCGGCAGACAGAGTAAATCAGCCCCAGCATTTT. It translates to CSARAADRVNQPQHF.